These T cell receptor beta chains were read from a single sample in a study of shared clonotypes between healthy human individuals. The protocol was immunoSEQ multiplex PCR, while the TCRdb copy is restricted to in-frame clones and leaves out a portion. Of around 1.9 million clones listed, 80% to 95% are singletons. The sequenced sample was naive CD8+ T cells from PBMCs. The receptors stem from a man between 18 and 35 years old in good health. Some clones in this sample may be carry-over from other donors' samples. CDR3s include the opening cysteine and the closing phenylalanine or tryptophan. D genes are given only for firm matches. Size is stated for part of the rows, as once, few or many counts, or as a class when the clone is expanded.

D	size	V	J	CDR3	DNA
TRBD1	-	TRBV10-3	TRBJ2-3	CAISEARQGSTDTQYF	TGTGCCATCAGTGAGGCAAGACAGGGGAGCACAGATACGCAGTATTTT
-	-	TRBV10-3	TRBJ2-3	CAISESTQGFTDTQYF	TGTGCCATCAGTGAGTCGACTCAGGGTTTCACAGATACGCAGTATTTT
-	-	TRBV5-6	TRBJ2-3	CASSLRRTRTDTQYF	TGTGCCAGCAGCTTGCGTCGGACGAGGACAGATACGCAGTATTTT
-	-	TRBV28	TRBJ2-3	CASSLWGLEFTDTQYF	TGTGCCAGCAGTTTATGGGGACTTGAATTCACAGATACGCAGTATTTT
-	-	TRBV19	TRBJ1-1	CASSIVGRGGNTEAFF	TGTGCCAGTAGTATAGTCGGAAGGGGGGGCAACACTGAAGCTTTCTTT
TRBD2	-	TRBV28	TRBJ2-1	CASRQLAGGPYNEQFF	TGTGCCAGCAGGCAACTAGCGGGAGGTCCATACAATGAGCAGTTCTTC
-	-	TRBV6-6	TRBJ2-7	CASSYRDGYEQYF	TGTGCCAGCAGTTACCGCGACGGCTACGAGCAGTACTTC
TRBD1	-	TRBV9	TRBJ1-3	CASSNSGTGGQSGNTIYF	TGTGCCAGCAGCAATTCCGGGACAGGGGGCCAATCTGGAAACACCATATATTTT
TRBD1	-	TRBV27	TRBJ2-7	CASSLSMGDRGPYEQYF	TGTGCCAGCAGTTTATCGATGGGGGACAGGGGACCCTACGAGCAGTACTTC
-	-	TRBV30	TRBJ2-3	CAWSVVHTDTQYF	TGTGCCTGGAGTGTAGTACACACAGATACGCAGTATTTT
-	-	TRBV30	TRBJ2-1	CAWSQSRGEQFF	TGTGCCTGGAGTCAATCAAGGGGTGAGCAGTTCTTC
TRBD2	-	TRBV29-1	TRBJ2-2	CSVEGLAGTNTGELFF	TGCAGCGTTGAAGGCCTAGCGGGGACGAACACCGGGGAGCTGTTTTTT
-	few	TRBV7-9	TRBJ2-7	CASSLPFGSDEQYF	TGTGCCAGCAGCTTACCCTTCGGGAGTGACGAGCAGTACTTC
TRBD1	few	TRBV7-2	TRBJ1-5	CASSESGGYQPQHF	TGTGCCAGCAGCGAGTCAGGGGGGTATCAGCCCCAGCATTTT
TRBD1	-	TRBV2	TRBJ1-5	CASSEIGDSSNQPQHF	TGTGCCAGCAGTGAAATAGGGGACAGTAGCAATCAGCCCCAGCATTTT